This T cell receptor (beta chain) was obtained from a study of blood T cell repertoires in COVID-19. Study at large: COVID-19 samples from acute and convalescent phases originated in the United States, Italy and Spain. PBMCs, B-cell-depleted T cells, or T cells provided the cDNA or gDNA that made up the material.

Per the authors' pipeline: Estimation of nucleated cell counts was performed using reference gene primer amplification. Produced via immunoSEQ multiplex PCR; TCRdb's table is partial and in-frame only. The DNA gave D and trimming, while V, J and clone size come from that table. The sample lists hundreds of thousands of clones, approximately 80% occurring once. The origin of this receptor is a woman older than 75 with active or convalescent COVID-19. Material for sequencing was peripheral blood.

CDR3 protein: CATGSSGVGEQYF. As DNA, the CDR3 is TGTGCAACCGGGTCTAGCGGGGTCGGAGAGCAGTACTTC. The rearrangement uses TRBV5-4 and TRBJ2-7; 9 bases agree with TRBD2. CDR3 size: 13 residues. From germline, CDR1 is SGHNT and CDR2 YYREEE (reference sequence). Complete variable domain (other parts from reference TRBV5-4 and TRBJ2-7): ETGVTQSPTHLIKTRGQQVTLRCSSQSGHNTVSWYQQALGQGPQFIFQYYREEENGRGNFPPRFSGLQFPNYSSELNVNALELDDSALYLCATGSSGVGEQYFGPGTRLTVT.